The source of this T cell receptor beta chain is a study of cytomegalovirus exposure and HLA in healthy donors. Whole-study context: A prior analysis found more than 90 million unique TCR beta sequences from approximately 200 million T cells. Study conclusions and caveats: Presence/absence results assume similar sequencing depth per donor, which may not hold.

Comments on this clone: Its matching antigen is unknown.

A multiplex PCR was run with 60 Vbeta primers and 13 Jbeta primers. Some clones are missing from TCRdb's copy, which holds only in-frame ones; the method was immunoSEQ multiplex PCR. The sample lists fewer than 140,000 clones; about 75% were seen once. The CDR3 runs 14 residues. CDR1 and CDR2 from the germline V gene are SGHDN and FVKESK. J was trimmed by 7 bases and V by 4 bases; bases with no gene match: 7. The receptor was derived from a man aged 35 to 55 in good health and CMV-seronegative. The sample comprised PBMCs. J is TRBJ1-2 and V is TRBV14, with 9 bases lining up with TRBD1. CDR3 sequence reads: CASSLVGQGFGYTF. CDR3 DNA: TGTGCCAGCAGCCTGGTGGGACAGGGTTTTGGCTACACCTTC.